The 13 T cell receptor beta chains reported below all come from one sample, sequenced in a study of neoadjuvant anti-PD-1 for oral cavity cancer. TCRdb's table, derived via immunoSEQ multiplex PCR, lists solely in-frame clones and lacks some. The sample comprises about 23,000 clones, about 26% of which are singletons, and about 17% rests with the top ten. Described time point: after neoadjuvant nivolumab, at surgical resection. Sequencing used tumor tissue, obtained after nivolumab (anti-PD-1) treatment. The origin of the receptors is a person aged 35-80 years with oral cavity squamous cell carcinoma.

The chain employs TRBV7-3 and TRBJ2-7, with 9 bases matching TRBD1. The CDR3 covers 14 residues. With 5 bases clipped from V and 5 bases from J, the junction kept 7 bases outside the gene matches. The germline V gene encodes CDR1 SGHTA and CDR2 FQGTGA. The CDR3 loop is CASSRGQGRHEQYF. The CDR3, as DNA: TGTGCCAGCAGCCGCGGACAGGGGAGGCACGAGCAGTACTTC. The full variable domain, its missing parts supplied by reference TRBV7-3 and TRBJ2-7, is GAGVSQTPSNKVTEKGKYVELRCDPISGHTALYWYRQSLGQGPEFLIYFQGTGAADDSGLPNDRFFAVRPEGSVSTLKIQRTERGDSAVYLCASSRGQGRHEQYFGPGTRLTVT.

This clone was seen many times. This rearrangement joins TRBV2 to TRBJ1-2; D is unresolved. CDR3 length: 13 amino acids. The germline V and J ends were trimmed by 1 base and 1 base, with 4 bases remaining between them. Germline CDR1 and CDR2: SNHLY and FYNNEI. In DNA form, the CDR3 reads TGTGCCAGCAGTGAAGGTGTTAACTATGGCTACACCTTC. As protein: CASSEGVNYGYTF.

This clone came up a few times. The chain uses TRBV2 and TRBJ1-3, with 8 bases fitting TRBD1. With 10 bases clipped from V and 2 bases from J, the junction kept 7 bases outside the gene matches. From germline, CDR1 is SNHLY and CDR2 FYNNEI. The CDR3 is 14 amino acids. As DNA, the CDR3 is TGTGCCACCAAGACAGGGGTCACTGGAAACACCATATATTTT. This sequence encodes CATKTGVTGNTIYF.

This clone has a handful of counts. The chain has TRBV10-3 and TRBJ1-2; 7 bases line up with TRBD1. CDR3 size: 14 residues. CDR1 ENHRY and CDR2 SYGVKD come from the germline V gene. The V gene end was trimmed by 5 bases and the J gene end by 5 bases; junction bases not matched to a gene: 8. The CDR3 coding sequence is TGTGCCATCAGTCAACCGACAGGGAGTTATGGCTACACCTTC. Its protein product is CAISQPTGSYGYTF.

This chain connects TRBV9 to TRBJ1-2; TRBD1 aligns across 10 bases. The CDR3 totals 16 residues. The germline CDR1 and CDR2 sequences are SGDLS and YYNGEE. The J segment lost 7 bases and the V segment lost 4 bases, leaving 13 bases of the junction unmatched. The CDR3 DNA sequence: TGTGCCAGCAGCACCCGGGACAGGGGTCTTATGGGTGGCTACACCTTC. The encoded protein is CASSTRDRGLMGGYTF.

The genes are TRBV9 and TRBJ1-2, with TRBD1 identical over 10 bases. The CDR3 runs to 15 residues. CDR1 is SGDLS and CDR2 is YYNGEE in the germline V gene. The junction had 5 bases not matched to a gene; V was cut back by 3 bases and J by 3 bases. The CDR3 is CASSASGTGDYGYTF. DNA of the CDR3: TGTGCCAGCAGCGCGTCCGGGACAGGGGACTATGGCTACACCTTC.

The chain combines TRBV18 with TRBJ2-1; D is perhaps TRBD2 (6 bases). V was pared by 7 bases and J by 8 bases, with 15 bases between. Looked up from germline, CDR1 is KGHSH and CDR2 is LQKENI. This CDR3 comprises 13 residues. The CDR3 sequence: CASFRGGGYEQFF. The DNA of the CDR3 is TGTGCCAGCTTTAGGGGAGGCGGCTATGAGCAGTTCTTC.

This clone appeared many times. This chain joins TRBV7-9 and TRBJ1-2; 8 bases match TRBD1. Losses at the gene ends were 4 bases for V and 5 bases for J; bases not matched to a gene: 9. Germline V gene lookup returns CDR1 SEHNR and CDR2 FQNEAQ (reference sequence). This CDR3 contains 15 residues. CDR3 in amino acids: CASSSRQGTGYGYTF. The CDR3 DNA is TGTGCCAGCAGCTCACGACAGGGGACGGGTTATGGCTACACCTTC. The whole variable domain, remainder taken from reference TRBV7-9 and TRBJ1-2, is DTGVSQNPRHKITKRGQNVTFRCDPISEHNRLYWYRQTLGQGPEFLTYFQNEAQLEKSRLLSDRFSAERPKGSFSTLEIQRTEQGDSAMYLCASSSRQGTGYGYTFGSGTRLTVV.

The chain links TRBV5-6 to TRBJ2-5; unclear D gene. The CDR3 has 15 amino acids. Germline CDR1 and CDR2: SGHDT and YYEEEE. The V end lost 3 bases, the J end lost 0 bases, and 12 bases lay between the germline ends. This CDR3 is CASSSALLYQETQYF. The CDR3 nucleotides are TGTGCCAGCAGCTCAGCCTTACTGTACCAAGAGACCCAGTACTTC. Full variable domain (outside the CDR3, taken from reference TRBV5-6 and TRBJ2-5): DAGVTQSPTHLIKTRGQQVTLRCSPKSGHDTVSWYQQALGQGPQFIFQYYEEEERQRGNFPDRFSGHQFPNYSSELNVNALLLGDSALYLCASSSALLYQETQYFGPGTRLLVL.

The chain joins TRBV28 to TRBJ2-1; tentative D call: TRBD1 (5 bases). V lost 3 bases and J lost 4, with 10 bases in between. The CDR3 is made up of 14 amino acids. Germline CDR1 and CDR2: MDHEN and SYDVKM. The DNA of the CDR3 is TGTGCCAGCAGTTTCCCAGGGAATTACAATGAGCAGTTCTTC. Protein product: CASSFPGNYNEQFF.

This clone was detected ten times or more. This sequence joins TRBV5-5 and TRBJ1-1, with 8 bases that match TRBD1. CDR3 size: 11 residues. Germline V gene sequence: CDR1 SGHKS, CDR2 YYEKEE (reference sequence). Unmatched junction bases numbered 4, after V lost 6 bases and J lost 9 bases. The CDR3 sequence: CASTDREKAFF. The DNA for the CDR3 is TGTGCCAGCACGGACAGGGAAAAAGCTTTCTTT.

The chain carries TRBV27 and TRBJ2-7; no reliable D call. This CDR3 region has 11 residues. V was shortened by 8 bases and J by 7 bases, with 12 bases between the two germline ends. Germline CDR1 is MNHEY and CDR2 is SMNVEV (reference sequence). The CDR3 is CASSDGREQYF. The CDR3 bases are TGTGCCAGCTCCGACGGGCGGGAGCAGTACTTC.

The chain recombines TRBV7-3 with TRBJ2-1; the D is unclear. Trimming cost V 0 bases and J 11 bases, with 14 bases left between them. This CDR3 spans 14 amino acids. Germline V lookup: CDR1 SGHTA, CDR2 FQGTGA. The CDR3: CASSLTRSPPQQFF. CDR3 nucleotides: TGTGCCAGCAGCTTAACGAGGAGCCCGCCCCAGCAGTTCTTC.